This TCR beta chain was found in a study of blood T cell repertoires in COVID-19. V was shortened by 5 bases and J by 5 bases, with 19 bases between the two germline ends. The CDR3 sequence is 16 residues long. In germline, CDR1 is LNHDA, CDR2 SQIVND (reference sequence). Sequencing used immunoSEQ multiplex PCR; TCRdb keeps in-frame clones, though not all of them. Of about 250,000 clones in the sample, 86% were seen once. The sample consisted of peripheral blood. The receptor comes from a woman aged 55-69 years who had recovered from COVID-19. The chain combines TRBV19 with TRBJ2-1; a possible D gene is TRBD2 (7 bases). CDR3: CASSALRGGRNNEQFF. CDR3 DNA sequence: TGTGCCAGTAGTGCCCTGAGGGGGGGCCGTAACAATGAGCAGTTCTTC.